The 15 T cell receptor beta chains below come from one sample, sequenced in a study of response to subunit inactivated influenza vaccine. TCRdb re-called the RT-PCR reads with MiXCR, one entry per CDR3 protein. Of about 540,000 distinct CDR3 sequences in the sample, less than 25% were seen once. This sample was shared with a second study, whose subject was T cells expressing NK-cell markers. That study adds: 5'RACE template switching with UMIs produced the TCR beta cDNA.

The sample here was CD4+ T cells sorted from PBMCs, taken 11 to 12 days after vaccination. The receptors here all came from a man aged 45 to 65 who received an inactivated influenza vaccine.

The CDR3 bases are TGTGCCAGCAGTGAAGAGGGACAACGGCCCCAGCATTTT. Amino acid sequence: CASSEEGQRPQHF. The rearrangement uses TRBV2 and TRBJ1-5; D possibly corresponds to TRBD1 (6 bases). V lost 1 base, J lost 9 bases, and 10 bases lay in between. The CDR3 is 13 residues long. In germline, CDR1 is SNHLY, CDR2 FYNNEI.

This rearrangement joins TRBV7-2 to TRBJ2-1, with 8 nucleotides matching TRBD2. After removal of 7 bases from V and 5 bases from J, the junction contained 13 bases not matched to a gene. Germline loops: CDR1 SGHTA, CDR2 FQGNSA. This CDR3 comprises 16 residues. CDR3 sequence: CASNPGGRGGNNEQFF. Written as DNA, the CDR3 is TGTGCCAGCAACCCGGGCGGTCGGGGGGGGAACAATGAGCAGTTCTTC.

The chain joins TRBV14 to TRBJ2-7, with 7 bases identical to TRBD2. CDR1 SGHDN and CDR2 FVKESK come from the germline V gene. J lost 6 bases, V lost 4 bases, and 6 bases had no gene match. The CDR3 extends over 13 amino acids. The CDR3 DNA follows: TGTGCCAGCAGCCCTAGACCGGGGGGCGAGCAGTACTTC. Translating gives CASSPRPGGEQYF.

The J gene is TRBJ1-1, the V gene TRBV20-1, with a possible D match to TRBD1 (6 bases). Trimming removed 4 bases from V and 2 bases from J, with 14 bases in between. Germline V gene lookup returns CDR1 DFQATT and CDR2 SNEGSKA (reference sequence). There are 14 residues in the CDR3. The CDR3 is CSANRGGANTEAFF. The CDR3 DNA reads TGCAGTGCTAACCGAGGGGGGGCTAACACTGAAGCTTTCTTT.

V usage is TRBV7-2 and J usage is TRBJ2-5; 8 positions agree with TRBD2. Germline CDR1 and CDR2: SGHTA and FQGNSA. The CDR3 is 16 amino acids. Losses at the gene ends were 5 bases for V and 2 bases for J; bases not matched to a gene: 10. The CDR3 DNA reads TGTGCCAGCAGCAACCCCCTTTCGGGAGGGCAAGAGACCCAGTACTTC. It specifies CASSNPLSGGQETQYF.

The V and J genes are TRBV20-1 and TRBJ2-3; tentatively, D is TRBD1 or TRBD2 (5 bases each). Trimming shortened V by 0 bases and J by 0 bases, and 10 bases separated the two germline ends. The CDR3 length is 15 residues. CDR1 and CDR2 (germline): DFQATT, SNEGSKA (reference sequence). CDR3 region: CSARDPRDSTDTQYF. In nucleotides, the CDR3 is TGCAGTGCTAGAGATCCACGGGACAGCACAGATACGCAGTATTTT.

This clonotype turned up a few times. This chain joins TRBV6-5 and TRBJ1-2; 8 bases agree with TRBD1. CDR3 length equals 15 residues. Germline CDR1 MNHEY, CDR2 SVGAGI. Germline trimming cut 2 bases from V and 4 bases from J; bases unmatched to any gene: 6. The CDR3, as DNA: TGTGCCAGCAGTTACGGGGCAGGGGGCGGCTATGGCTACACCTTC. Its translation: CASSYGAGGGYGYTF.

Written as DNA, the CDR3 is TGCGCCAGCAGCCAAGACAGGGGTCGTGAGCAGTTCTTC. This encodes CASSQDRGREQFF. The chain joins TRBV4-1 to TRBJ2-1, with D possibly TRBD1 on 6 matching bases. V was trimmed by 0 bases and J by 9 bases, leaving 9 bases between them. There are 13 residues in the CDR3. Germline V gene data show CDR1 as MGHRA and CDR2 as YSYEKL.

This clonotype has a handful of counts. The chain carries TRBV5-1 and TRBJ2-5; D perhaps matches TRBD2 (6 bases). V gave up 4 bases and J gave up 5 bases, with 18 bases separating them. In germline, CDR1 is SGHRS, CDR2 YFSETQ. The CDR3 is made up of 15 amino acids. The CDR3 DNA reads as TGCGCCAGCAGCCCCGGGACTCCAACGGGGGAGACCCAGTACTTC. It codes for CASSPGTPTGETQYF. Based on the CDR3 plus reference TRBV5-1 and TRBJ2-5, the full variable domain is KAGVTQTPRYLIKTRGQQVTLSCSPISGHRSVSWYQQTPGQGLQFLFEYFSETQRNKGNFPGRFSGRQFSNSRSEMNVSTLELGDSALYLCASSPGTPTGETQYFGPGTRLLVL.

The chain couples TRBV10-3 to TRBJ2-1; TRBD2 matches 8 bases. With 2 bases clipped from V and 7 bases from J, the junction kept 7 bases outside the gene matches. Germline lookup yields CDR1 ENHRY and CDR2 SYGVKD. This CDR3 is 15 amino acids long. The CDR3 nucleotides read TGTGCCATCAGTGAGGGAGCGGGAGTTGGGAATGAGCAGTTCTTC. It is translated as CAISEGAGVGNEQFF.

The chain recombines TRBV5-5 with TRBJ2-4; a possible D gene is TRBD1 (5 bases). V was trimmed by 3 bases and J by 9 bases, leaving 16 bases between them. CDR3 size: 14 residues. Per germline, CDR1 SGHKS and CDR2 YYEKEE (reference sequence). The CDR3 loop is CASSSNQGLGIQYF. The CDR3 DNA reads TGTGCCAGCAGCTCGAATCAGGGTTTGGGCATTCAGTACTTC.

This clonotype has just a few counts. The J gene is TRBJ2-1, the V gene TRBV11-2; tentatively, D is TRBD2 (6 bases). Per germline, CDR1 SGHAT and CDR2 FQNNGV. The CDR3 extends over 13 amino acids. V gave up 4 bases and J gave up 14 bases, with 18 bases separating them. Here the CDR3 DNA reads TGTGCCAGCAGCTCATACCAGGGACGGAGGGAGTTCTTC. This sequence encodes CASSSYQGRREFF.

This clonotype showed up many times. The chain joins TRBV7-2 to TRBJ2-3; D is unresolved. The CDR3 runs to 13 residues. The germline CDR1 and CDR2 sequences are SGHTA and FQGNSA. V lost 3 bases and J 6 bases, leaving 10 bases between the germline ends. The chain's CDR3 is CASSFYTADTQYF. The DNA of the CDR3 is TGTGCCAGCAGCTTTTACACGGCCGATACGCAGTATTTT.

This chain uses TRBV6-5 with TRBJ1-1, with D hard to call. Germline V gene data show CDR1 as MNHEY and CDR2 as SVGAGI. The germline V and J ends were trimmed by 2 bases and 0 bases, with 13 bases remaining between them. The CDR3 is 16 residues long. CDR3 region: CASSYLEGALNTEAFF. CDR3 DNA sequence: TGTGCCAGCAGTTACCTTGAGGGCGCTTTGAACACTGAAGCTTTCTTT.

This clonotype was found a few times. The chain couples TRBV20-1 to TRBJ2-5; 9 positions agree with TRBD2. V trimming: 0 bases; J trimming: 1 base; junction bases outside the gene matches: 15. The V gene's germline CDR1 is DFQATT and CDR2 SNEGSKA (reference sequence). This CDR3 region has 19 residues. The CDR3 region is CSARDLPRRGGTSQETQYF. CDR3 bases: TGCAGTGCTAGAGATCTGCCCCGGCGGGGGGGGACTTCCCAAGAGACCCAGTACTTC.